This T cell receptor beta chain was identified during a study of tumor-infiltrating lymphocytes in primary liver carcinoma. Points on this clonotype: The target antigen is unknown.

Germline DNA was also extracted, while the blood RNA originated from unsorted whole blood. The patients, who had chronic HBV infection, were treatment-naive (untreated). Approximately 4 milliliters of peripheral blood were gathered ahead of the operation. Study-wide results and caveats: Since sampling was bulk and unsorted, CD4+ and CD8+ repertoires were not compared. Compared with tumor region pairs, tumor-adjacent and tumor-blood pairs overlapped less.

Reverse transcription of roughly 470 ng total RNA with a constant-region primer produced TCR beta cDNA. For TCR beta, libraries were produced by three nested multiplex PCR rounds using slightly modified ARM-PCR. It was with TRBV1-TRBV30 forward primers and a C-beta reverse primer that the first two PCR rounds were run, at about 10 cycles each. TCRdb re-derived calls from the multiplex PCR reads in MiXCR, one entry per CDR3 protein. The table has roughly 330,000 distinct CDR3 sequences, around three fifths seen once. The CDR3 length is 15 residues. Germline-derived CDR1 and CDR2 are SGHRS and YFSETQ. V gave up 1 base and J gave up 5 bases, with 16 bases separating them.

The chain has TRBV5-1 and TRBJ2-7; D is possibly TRBD2 (6 bases). This clonotype was obtained from a man aged 35-49 years with primary liver carcinoma and hepatitis B virus infection. The sample comprised peripheral blood. In DNA, the CDR3 is TGCGCCAGCAGCTTGACGGGGGTGGCGGTCCACGAGCAGTACTTC. Its translation: CASSLTGVAVHEQYF.